This T cell receptor (beta chain) is from a study of shared T cell receptors in the human thymus. Only in-frame clones appear in the TCRdb table, and some are missing; sequencing was by immunoSEQ multiplex PCR. The sample records hundreds of thousands of clones, roughly 88% being singletons. V lost 8 bases to trimming and J lost 0 bases, with 18 bases between them. CDR1 SGHVS and CDR2 FQNEAQ come from the germline V gene. The CDR3 spans 16 residues. The sample also formed part of further work on human thymus T cells. From that second work: Resections from corrective heart surgery provided thymus tissue. Thymic as well as blood repertoires seemed to favor certain V and J genes unevenly. As related research reported, thymic repertoires overlapped highly among unrelated individuals.

This rearrangement joins TRBV7-8 to TRBJ2-3, with D maybe TRBD2 (7 bases). This clonotype was obtained from a boy less than two years old with a congenital heart defect. The specimen was thymocytes. CDR3: CASSQGGGGSTDTQYF. The CDR3 DNA reads TGTGCCAGCTCCCAAGGGGGGGGTGGTAGCACAGATACGCAGTATTTT.